This T cell receptor beta chain appears in the sequencing data of a study of T cell responses to AZD1222 COVID-19 vaccine. General observations from the study: Two doses of AZD1222 preceded a rise in Spike-specific TCR breadth and depth. Most donors were white British and more were female, and clonal diversity was possibly underestimated. As reported, nearly half of all spike-specific TCRs target variant regions that are unmutated. Just a handful of AZD1222 recipients tested seropositive at baseline.

Using immunoSEQ multiplex PCR, the repertoire was profiled, and TCRdb retains in-frame clones only, with some absent. In the table there are under 150,000 clones, about 89% of which are singletons. As for this clone: Its cognate antigen is unknown.

V was pared by 7 bases and J by 0 bases, with 20 bases between. CDR1 and CDR2 from the germline V gene are SGHKS and YYEKEE (reference sequence). This CDR3 has 17 residues. Material: peripheral blood, obtained on day 0 of AZD1222 vaccination. This clonotype originated in an adult in good health. V and J are TRBV5-5 and TRBJ2-4, with D possibly being TRBD1 (5 bases). The chain's CDR3 is CASPLLSRVLAKNIQYF. CDR3 DNA: TGTGCCAGCCCCCTCCTGTCCAGGGTTCTAGCCAAAAACATTCAGTACTTC. The full variable domain, in which reference TRBV5-5 and TRBJ2-4 provide the parts outside the CDR3, is DAGVTQSPTHLIKTRGQQVTLRCSPISGHKSVSWYQQVLGQGPQFIFQYYEKEERGRGNFPDRFSARQFPNYSSELNVNALLLGDSALYLCASPLLSRVLAKNIQYFGAGTRLSVL.